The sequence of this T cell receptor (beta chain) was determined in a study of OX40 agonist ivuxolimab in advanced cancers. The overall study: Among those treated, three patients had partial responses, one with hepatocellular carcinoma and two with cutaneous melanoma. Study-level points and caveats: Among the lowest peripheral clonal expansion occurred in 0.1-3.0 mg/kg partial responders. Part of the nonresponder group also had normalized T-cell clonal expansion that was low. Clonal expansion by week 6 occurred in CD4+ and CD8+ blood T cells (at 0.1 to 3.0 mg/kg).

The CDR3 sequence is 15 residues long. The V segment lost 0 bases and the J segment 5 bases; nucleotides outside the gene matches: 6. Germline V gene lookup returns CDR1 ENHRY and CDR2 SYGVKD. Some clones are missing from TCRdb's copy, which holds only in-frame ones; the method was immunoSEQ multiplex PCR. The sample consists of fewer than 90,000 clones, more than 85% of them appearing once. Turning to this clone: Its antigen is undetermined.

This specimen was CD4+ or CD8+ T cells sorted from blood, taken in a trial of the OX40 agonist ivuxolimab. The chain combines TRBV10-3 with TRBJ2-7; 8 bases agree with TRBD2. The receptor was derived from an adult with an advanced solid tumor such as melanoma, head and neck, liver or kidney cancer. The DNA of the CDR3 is TGTGCCATCAGTGAGTCTGGGACTAGATGGAACGAGCAGTACTTC. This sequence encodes CAISESGTRWNEQYF.